This TCR beta chain was captured by sequencing in a study of T cell responses to AZD1222 COVID-19 vaccine. The ends lost 0 bases at V and 4 bases at J; junction bases unmatched: 3. The CDR3 totals 14 residues. Germline V CDR1 and CDR2: SGHRS, YFSETQ. Regarding the study as a whole: Donors skewed white British and female; clonal diversity was possibly underestimated. Elevations in Spike-specific TCR breadth and depth followed administration of two AZD1222 doses. Only after the peak T cell response were repertoires sampled.

Profiling relied on immunoSEQ multiplex PCR, and the TCRdb table lists in-frame clones only, not all of them. This sample has fewer than 120,000 clones, with more than 90% found just once. With respect to this clone: Antigen specificity is unknown. The sample has other DNA sequences that encode this CDR3 too.

This clonotype originated in an adult who received the AZD1222 COVID-19 vaccine. The chain links TRBV5-1 to TRBJ2-7; TRBD1 agrees at 8 bases. This specimen consisted of peripheral blood, obtained 28 days after the second AZD1222 dose. The CDR3 loop is CASSLGQGAYEQYF. Here the CDR3 DNA reads TGCGCCAGCAGCTTGGGGCAGGGGGCTTACGAGCAGTACTTC. The complete variable domain, with remaining parts taken from reference TRBV5-1 and TRBJ2-7, reads KAGVTQTPRYLIKTRGQQVTLSCSPISGHRSVSWYQQTPGQGLQFLFEYFSETQRNKGNFPGRFSGRQFSNSRSEMNVSTLELGDSALYLCASSLGQGAYEQYFGPGTRLTVT.